These 30 T cell receptor beta chains were sequenced from one sample in a study of cytomegalovirus exposure and HLA in healthy donors. Vbeta (60) and Jbeta (13) primers were used in the PCR. Repertoires were generated with immunoSEQ multiplex PCR, while TCRdb's copy carries only in-frame clones and drops some. The sample has some 190,000 clones, 80% to 85% seen once; the top ten hold 1.2%. Sequencing was carried out using PBMCs. The source is a boy aged 2 to 9 in good health and CMV-seronegative.

This clone has only a few counts. This CDR3 reads CASSLDVSGNEQFF. In DNA, the CDR3 is TGTGCCAGCAGCTTAGACGTTAGCGGGAATGAGCAGTTCTTC. The J gene is TRBJ2-1, the V gene TRBV7-9; 7 bases are a match to TRBD2. The germline V gene encodes CDR1 SEHNR and CDR2 FQNEAQ (reference sequence). The CDR3 runs 14 residues. The junction had 4 bases not matched to a gene; V was cut back by 1 base and J by 7 bases.

The DNA for the CDR3 is TGTGCCAGCAGCGGAGCGGGAGATACGCAGTATTTT. It translates to CASSGAGDTQYF. V and J are TRBV11-3 and TRBJ2-3; D perhaps matches TRBD2 (6 bases). V lost 5 bases and J 5 bases, leaving 8 bases between the germline ends. Germline CDR1 reads SGHNT; CDR2 reads YENEEA. CDR3 length equals 12 residues.

The gene calls are TRBV5-1 and TRBJ2-3; 10 bases fit TRBD2. The ends lost 4 bases at V and 1 base at J; junction bases unmatched: 6. Germline CDR1 and CDR2: SGHRS and YFSETQ. This CDR3 is built from 16 residues. In DNA, the CDR3 is TGCGCCAGCAGCACCGACCTAGCGGGGGGCACAGATACGCAGTATTTT. Encoded protein: CASSTDLAGGTDTQYF.

The chain recombines TRBV9 with TRBJ2-1, with 9 bases matching TRBD1. Germline V gene sequence: CDR1 SGDLS, CDR2 YYNGEE. V trimming: 4 bases; J trimming: 5 bases; junction bases outside the gene matches: 10. The CDR3 consists of 16 residues. For the CDR3, the DNA is TGTGCCAGCAGCCTCAACCCGGGACAGGGCAACAATGAGCAGTTCTTC. Its translation: CASSLNPGQGNNEQFF.

This chain uses TRBV19 with TRBJ1-1; 8 nucleotides line up with TRBD1. With 0 bases clipped from V and 5 bases from J, the junction kept 2 bases outside the gene matches. The CDR3 loop spans 14 amino acids. The V gene's germline CDR1 is LNHDA and CDR2 SQIVND (reference sequence). This CDR3 is CASSIDRGQTEAFF. In nucleotides, the CDR3 is TGTGCCAGTAGTATAGACAGGGGGCAAACTGAAGCTTTCTTT.

The chain joins TRBV30 to TRBJ1-1; 7 nucleotides agree with TRBD1. This CDR3 contains 14 residues. The germline V gene has CDR1 GTSNPN and CDR2 SVGIG (reference sequence). V dropped 5 bases and J dropped 0; count of bases not matched to a gene: 6. The CDR3 loop reads CAWRGQSLNTEAFF. The CDR3, as DNA: TGTGCCTGGCGGGGACAGAGCTTGAACACTGAAGCTTTCTTT. The whole variable domain, remainder taken from reference TRBV30 and TRBJ1-1, is SQTIHQWPATLVQPVGSPLSLECTVEGTSNPNLYWYRQAAGRGLQLLFYSVGIGQISSEVPQNLSASRPQDRQFILSSKKLLLSDSGFYLCAWRGQSLNTEAFFGQGTRLTVV.

The J gene is TRBJ2-5, the V gene TRBV5-1; D perhaps matches TRBD1 (6 bases). CDR3 length: 14 amino acids. The V end lost 0 bases, the J end lost 3 bases, and 9 bases lay between the germline ends. Germline loops: CDR1 SGHRS, CDR2 YFSETQ. Written as DNA, the CDR3 is TGCGCCAGCAGCTTGGTGGGACAAAAAGAGACCCAGTACTTC. Translated: CASSLVGQKETQYF.

J is TRBJ2-2 and V is TRBV29-1; D remains ambiguous. Germline CDR1 is SQVTM and CDR2 is ANQGSEA. The V gene lost 8 bases and the J gene lost 1 base, with 5 bases spanning the gap. The CDR3 runs to 11 residues. The CDR3 DNA reads as TGCAGCATCCAGAACACCGGGGAGCTGTTTTTT. Encoded protein: CSIQNTGELFF.

The J gene is TRBJ2-3, the V gene TRBV5-1; D is possibly TRBD2 (6 bases). Trimming removed 4 bases from V and 2 bases from J, with 17 bases in between. The germline V gene encodes CDR1 SGHRS and CDR2 YFSETQ. The length of the CDR3 is 16 residues. The CDR3 nucleotides read TGCGCCAGCAGCCGTACGCTGGAGCGGGCCACAGATACGCAGTATTTT. Its protein product is CASSRTLERATDTQYF.

This clone was seen just once. J is TRBJ2-1 and V is TRBV5-1; D is possibly TRBD2 (5 bases). Germline loops: CDR1 SGHRS, CDR2 YFSETQ. CDR3 length: 15 amino acids. The ends were cut back, 7 bases at V and 8 bases at J, with 22 bases in the middle. In DNA form, the CDR3 reads TGCGCCAGCGGAGAGGACCAAACGGGATCCTATGAGCAGTTCTTC. It specifies CASGEDQTGSYEQFF.

This clone was picked up a small number of times. This chain links TRBV4-3 with TRBJ2-1, with 8 bases aligning to TRBD2. The CDR3 length is 12 residues. CDR1 is LGHNA and CDR2 is YSLEER in the germline V gene. Trimming removed 8 bases from V and 7 bases from J; junction bases left unmatched: 4. CDR3 sequence reads: CASPREGNEQFF. The CDR3 DNA sequence: TGCGCCAGCCCACGGGAGGGGAATGAGCAGTTCTTC.

This chain connects TRBV4-1 to TRBJ2-1; D unresolved. In germline, CDR1 is MGHRA, CDR2 YSYEKL. Deletions cut 5 bases from V and 0 bases from J, with 11 bases between. The CDR3 runs to 15 residues. The CDR3, as DNA: TGCGCCAGCAGCGGTGTTGGCAGCTCCTACAATGAGCAGTTCTTC. Protein sequence: CASSGVGSSYNEQFF.

J is TRBJ2-1 and V is TRBV4-3; D is possibly TRBD2 (5 bases). Germline CDR1 and CDR2: LGHNA and YSLEER. V lost 1 base, J lost 0 bases, and 13 bases lay in between. The CDR3 extends over 17 amino acids. CDR3 coding DNA: TGCGCCAGCAGCCAAGGGTGGGCGGGTAGCTCCTACAATGAGCAGTTCTTC. It specifies CASSQGWAGSSYNEQFF.

The CDR3: CASSMGAVNQPQHF. The DNA for the CDR3 is TGTGCCAGTAGTATGGGGGCTGTGAATCAGCCCCAGCATTTT. The chain carries TRBV19 and TRBJ1-5; D might be TRBD1 (6 bases). The CDR3 is 14 amino acids. Trimming took 3 bases from V and 4 from J, leaving 10 bases between them. Germline CDR1 and CDR2: LNHDA and SQIVND (reference sequence).

The V call is TRBV9, the J call TRBJ1-5; possibly TRBD1 for D (6 bases). This CDR3 comprises 15 residues. Germline CDR1 is SGDLS and CDR2 is YYNGEE. Trimming took 3 bases from V and 5 from J, leaving 15 bases between them. The chain's CDR3 is CASSAGGGWDQPQHF. CDR3 DNA: TGTGCCAGCAGCGCGGGAGGGGGTTGGGATCAGCCCCAGCATTTT.

This chain uses TRBV2 with TRBJ2-7, with a possible D match to TRBD2 (5 bases). The CDR3 length is 10 residues. Trimming stripped 11 bases from V and 6 bases from J, with 11 bases between. Germline-derived CDR1 and CDR2 are SNHLY and FYNNEI. The CDR3 is CAAGGIEQYV. The CDR3 DNA is TGTGCCGCCGGAGGTATCGAGCAGTACGTC.

The chain links TRBV7-9 to TRBJ2-5; D possibly corresponds to TRBD1 (6 bases). From germline, CDR1 is SEHNR and CDR2 FQNEAQ (reference sequence). The V gene lost 4 bases and the J gene lost 2 bases, with 11 bases spanning the gap. This CDR3 is 14 amino acids long. CDR3 residues: CASSSPTGQETQYF. In DNA, the CDR3 is TGTGCCAGCAGCTCCCCGACAGGACAAGAGACCCAGTACTTC.

The chain combines TRBV5-6 with TRBJ2-5; 9 bases match TRBD1. There are 16 residues in the CDR3. Trimming took 2 bases from V and 3 from J; bases not matched to a gene: 8. Germline V CDR1 and CDR2: SGHDT, YYEEEE. The CDR3 here is CASSFPLRQGEETQYF. Written as DNA, the CDR3 is TGTGCCAGCAGCTTTCCGCTACGACAGGGGGAAGAGACCCAGTACTTC.

The chain joins TRBV10-1 to TRBJ1-2, with D unresolved. Germline V gene sequence: CDR1 WNHNN, CDR2 SYGVQD (reference sequence). Trimming left V 3 bases short and J 0 bases short, with 5 bases between. This CDR3 region has 13 residues. The CDR3 DNA reads as TGCGCCAGCAGTGAATCTCCTAACTATGGCTACACCTTC. Amino acids: CASSESPNYGYTF.

The V and J genes are TRBV5-8 and TRBJ2-1; 7 bases match TRBD2. Germline V lookup: CDR1 SGHTS, CDR2 YDEGEE. The junction had 3 bases not matched to a gene; V was cut back by 0 bases and J by 0 bases. This CDR3 is 16 amino acids long. CDR3 DNA: TGTGCCAGCAGCTTGGGACTAGCTTCCTCCTACAATGAGCAGTTCTTC. Protein: CASSLGLASSYNEQFF.

V and J are TRBV19 and TRBJ1-2; 10 bases are a match to TRBD1. The CDR3 totals 14 residues. V was clipped by 7 bases and J by 2 bases; unmatched bases: 4. The V gene's germline CDR1 is LNHDA and CDR2 SQIVND (reference sequence). Here the CDR3 reads CASTSGQGNYGYTF. The DNA of the CDR3 is TGTGCCAGTACCTCGGGACAGGGGAACTATGGCTACACCTTC.

The rearrangement joins TRBV19 to TRBJ1-4, with a weak D call TRBD1 (6 bases). Germline-derived CDR1 and CDR2 are LNHDA and SQIVND (reference sequence). Trimming shortened V by 5 bases and J by 7 bases, and 17 bases separated the two germline ends. There are 15 residues in the CDR3. The CDR3 nucleotides read TGTGCCAGTAGTCCCCGAGGGGGTTCGGGTGAAAAACTGTTTTTT. Translating gives CASSPRGGSGEKLFF.

The chain carries TRBV11-1 and TRBJ2-3; TRBD2 aligns across 14 bases. Germline CDR1 is SGHAT and CDR2 is FQDESV (reference sequence). The V and J ends lost 3 bases and 4 bases, in that order; junction bases with no gene match: 9. This CDR3 comprises 18 residues. This CDR3 is CASSFEGLAGELSDTQYF. As DNA, the CDR3 is TGTGCCAGCAGCTTTGAGGGACTAGCGGGAGAGTTATCAGATACGCAGTATTTT.

The chain has TRBV7-2 and TRBJ1-3; 8 bases fit TRBD1. CDR1 is SGHTA and CDR2 is FQGNSA in the germline V gene. This CDR3 contains 17 residues. V lost 6 bases and J lost 0; bases outside the gene matches: 10. The CDR3 region is CASRPSGTGPSGNTIYF. The CDR3 DNA is TGTGCCAGCAGACCTTCCGGGACAGGCCCCTCTGGAAACACCATATATTTT.

The V call is TRBV4-3, the J call TRBJ2-3; 8 bases line up with TRBD2. Germline V gene data show CDR1 as LGHNA and CDR2 as YSLEER. This CDR3 is built from 17 residues. V lost 1 base, J lost 5 bases, and 11 bases stayed unmatched. The CDR3 DNA is TGCGCCAGCAGCCAAGGGGCGGACGGGGGGGCAAAAGATACGCAGTATTTT. Translation: CASSQGADGGAKDTQYF.

This clone was seen only once. The chain carries TRBV27 and TRBJ1-3; 7 bases fit TRBD1. CDR3 length equals 13 residues. Germline trimming cut 6 bases from V and 2 bases from J; bases unmatched to any gene: 1. Germline V gene sequence: CDR1 MNHEY, CDR2 SMNVEV (reference sequence). The CDR3 sequence: CASRTGPGNTIYF. CDR3 nucleotide sequence: TGTGCCAGCAGGACAGGGCCTGGAAACACCATATATTTT.

This clone was seen a handful of times. The chain carries TRBV6-6 and TRBJ2-7; 11 bases map to TRBD2. With 5 bases clipped from V and 0 bases from J, the junction kept 3 bases outside the gene matches. CDR1 MNHNY and CDR2 SVGAGI come from the germline V gene (reference sequence). This CDR3 is built from 15 residues. In nucleotides, the CDR3 is TGTGCCAGCAGTCCCGGGACTAGCGGCTCCTACGAGCAGTACTTC. Protein product: CASSPGTSGSYEQYF.

In nucleotides, the CDR3 is TGTGCCAGCAGCTTAAGTGGCAGGGGCACCCCCTACGAGCAGTACTTC. It is translated as CASSLSGRGTPYEQYF. The V and J genes are TRBV7-2 and TRBJ2-7; D possibly corresponds to TRBD1 (6 bases). This CDR3 is built from 16 residues. Trimming took off 2 bases at V and 2 bases at J, with 16 bases between the two ends. CDR1 is SGHTA, CDR2 FQGNSA, per germline.

This clone was counted only a few times. The chain links TRBV5-4 to TRBJ2-7, with 7 bases that match TRBD1. Per the germline V gene, CDR1 is SGHNT and CDR2 is YYREEE (reference sequence). CDR3 length: 14 amino acids. Germline trimming cut 4 bases from V and 2 bases from J; bases unmatched to any gene: 6. CDR3 sequence (DNA): TGTGCCAGCAGCACATGGGGGACAGCCTACGAGCAGTACGTC. Residues: CASSTWGTAYEQYV.

This sequence joins TRBV30 and TRBJ1-2; 7 bases fit TRBD1. After removal of 4 bases from V and 4 bases from J, the junction contained 6 bases not matched to a gene. The V gene's germline CDR1 is GTSNPN and CDR2 SVGIG (reference sequence). This CDR3 has 13 amino acids. As DNA, the CDR3 is TGTGCCTGGACCCCGAGGGACAGCTATGGCTACACCTTC. Amino acid sequence: CAWTPRDSYGYTF.